This TCR beta chain was captured by sequencing in a study of CD8+ T cells in alopecia areata. Study overall: The protocol delivered tofacitinib for 6 to 18 months, then withdrew it for 6 months. The authors scored treated patients' severity by affected scalp percentage.

The CDR3 is 19 residues long. Germline V lookup: CDR1 SQVTM, CDR2 ANQGSEA. The J segment lost 3 bases and the V segment lost 0 bases, leaving 15 bases of the junction unmatched. Study-level results: Scalp clonality and expanded CD8+ clones among the top 100 fell significantly with tofacitinib.

Reverse transcription of extracted RNA yielded cDNA, which provided the sequencing template. Using immunoSEQ multiplex PCR, the repertoire was profiled, and TCRdb retains in-frame clones only, with some absent. The sample shows fewer than 250,000 clones, less than 45% of them seen only once. To note about this clone: The antigen remains unidentified.

Treatment defined: oral pan-JAK inhibitor, 5-10 mg twice daily. The sample here was CD4+ T cells sorted from blood, taken around week 34, from a patient treated with tofacitinib. The chain combines TRBV29-1 with TRBJ2-1; 9 nucleotides align to TRBD2. The sequence was obtained from a human donor with alopecia areata. The CDR3 loop is CSVEDPWASGTQNYNEQFF. CDR3 DNA: TGCAGCGTTGAAGATCCCTGGGCTAGCGGGACTCAGAACTACAATGAGCAGTTCTTC.